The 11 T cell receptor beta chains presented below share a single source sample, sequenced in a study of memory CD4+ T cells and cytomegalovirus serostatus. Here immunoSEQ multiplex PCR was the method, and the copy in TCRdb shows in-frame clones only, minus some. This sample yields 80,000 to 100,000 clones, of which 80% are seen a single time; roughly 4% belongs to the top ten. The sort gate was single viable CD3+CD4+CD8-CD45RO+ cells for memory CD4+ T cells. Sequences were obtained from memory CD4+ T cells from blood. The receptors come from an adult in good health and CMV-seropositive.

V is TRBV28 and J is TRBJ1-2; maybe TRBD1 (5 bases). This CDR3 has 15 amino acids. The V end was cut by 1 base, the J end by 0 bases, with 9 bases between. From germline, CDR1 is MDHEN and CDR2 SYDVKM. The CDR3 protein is CASSLSGTANYGYTF. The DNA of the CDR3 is TGTGCCAGCAGTTTATCCGGGACGGCTAACTATGGCTACACCTTC.

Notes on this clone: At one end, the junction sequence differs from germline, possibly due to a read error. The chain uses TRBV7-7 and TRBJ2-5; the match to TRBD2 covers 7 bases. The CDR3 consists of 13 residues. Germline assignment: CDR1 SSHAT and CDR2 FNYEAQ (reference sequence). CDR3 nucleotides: TGTGCTAGCAGCTCAGGACTAGGGGAGACCCAGTACTTC. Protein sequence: CASSSGLGETQYF.

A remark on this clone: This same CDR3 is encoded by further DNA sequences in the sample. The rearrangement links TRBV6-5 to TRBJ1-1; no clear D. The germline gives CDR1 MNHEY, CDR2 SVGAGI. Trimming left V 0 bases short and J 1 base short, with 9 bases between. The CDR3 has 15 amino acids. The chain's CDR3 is CASSYSREGNTEAFF. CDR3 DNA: TGTGCCAGCAGTTACTCACGAGAAGGGAACACTGAAGCTTTCTTT.

CDR3 sequence (DNA): TGTGCCATCAGTGAGATGTCAGAAAAACTGTTTTTT. Protein sequence: CAISEMSEKLFF. The chain combines TRBV10-3 with TRBJ1-4; no reliable D call. This CDR3 comprises 12 residues. Trimming removed 2 bases from V and 8 bases from J, with 6 bases in between. In germline, CDR1 is ENHRY, CDR2 SYGVKD.

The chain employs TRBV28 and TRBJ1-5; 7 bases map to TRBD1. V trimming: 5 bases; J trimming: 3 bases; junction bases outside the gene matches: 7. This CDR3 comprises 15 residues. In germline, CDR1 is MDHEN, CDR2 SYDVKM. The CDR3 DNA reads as TGTGCCAGCAGTCCACGGACAGGCTACAATCAGCCCCAGCATTTT. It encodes CASSPRTGYNQPQHF.

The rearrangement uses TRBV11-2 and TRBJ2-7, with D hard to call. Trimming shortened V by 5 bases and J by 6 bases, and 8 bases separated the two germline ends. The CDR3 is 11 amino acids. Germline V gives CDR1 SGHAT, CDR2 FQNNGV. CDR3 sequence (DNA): TGTGCCAGCAGCCTTGCTGTCGAGCAGTACTTC. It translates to CASSLAVEQYF.

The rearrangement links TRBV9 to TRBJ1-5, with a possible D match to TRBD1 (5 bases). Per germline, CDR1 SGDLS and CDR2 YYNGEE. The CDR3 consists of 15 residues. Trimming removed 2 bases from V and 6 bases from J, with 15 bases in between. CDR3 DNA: TGTGCCAGCAGCGTCTATGGACAAGTGGGTCAGCCCCAGCATTTT. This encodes CASSVYGQVGQPQHF.

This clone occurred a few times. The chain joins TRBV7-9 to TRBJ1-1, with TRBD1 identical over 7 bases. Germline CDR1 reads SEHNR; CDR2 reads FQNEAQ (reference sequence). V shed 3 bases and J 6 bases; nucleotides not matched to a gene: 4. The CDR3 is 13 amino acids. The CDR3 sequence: CASSFTGEAEAFF. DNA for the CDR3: TGTGCCAGCAGCTTTACAGGGGAGGCTGAAGCTTTCTTT. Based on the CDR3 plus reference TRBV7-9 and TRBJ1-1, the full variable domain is DTGVSQNPRHKITKRGQNVTFRCDPISEHNRLYWYRQTLGQGPEFLTYFQNEAQLEKSRLLSDRFSAERPKGSFSTLEIQRTEQGDSAMYLCASSFTGEAEAFFGQGTRLTVV.

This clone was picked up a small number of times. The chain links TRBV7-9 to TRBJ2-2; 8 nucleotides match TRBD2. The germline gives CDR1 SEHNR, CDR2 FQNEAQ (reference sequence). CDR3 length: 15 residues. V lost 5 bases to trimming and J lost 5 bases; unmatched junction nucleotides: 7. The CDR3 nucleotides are TGTGCCAGCAGCCTGGGACTAGGAGATACCGGGGAGCTGTTTTTT. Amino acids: CASSLGLGDTGELFF.

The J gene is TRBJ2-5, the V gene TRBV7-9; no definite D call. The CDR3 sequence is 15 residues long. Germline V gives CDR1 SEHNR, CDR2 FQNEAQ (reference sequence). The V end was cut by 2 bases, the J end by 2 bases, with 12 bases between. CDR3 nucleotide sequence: TGTGCCAGCAGCTTATGGCCGAATTTACAAGAGACCCAGTACTTC. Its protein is CASSLWPNLQETQYF.

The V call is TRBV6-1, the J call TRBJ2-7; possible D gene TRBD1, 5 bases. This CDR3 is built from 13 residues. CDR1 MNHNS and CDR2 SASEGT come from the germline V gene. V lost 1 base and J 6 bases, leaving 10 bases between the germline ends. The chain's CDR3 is CASSEGLRGEQYF. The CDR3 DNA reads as TGTGCCAGCAGTGAAGGGCTTAGGGGCGAGCAGTACTTC.